A single sample is the source of the 9 T cell receptor beta chains below, sequenced in a study of technical replicates of blood from a handful of donors. Assay: immunoSEQ multiplex PCR; the TCRdb copy retains only in-frame clones and omits some. The sample includes fewer than 90,000 clones, approximately 96% of them seen just once. Sequenced input: T cells isolated from PBMCs. These receptors were collected from a human donor in good health.

This clone showed up just once. The V call is TRBV7-9, the J call TRBJ2-7; TRBD1 aligns across 8 bases. The CDR3 consists of 18 residues. Looked up from germline, CDR1 is SEHNR and CDR2 is FQNEAQ (reference sequence). Unmatched junction bases numbered 17, after V lost 3 bases and J lost 4 bases. The CDR3 sequence is CASSLGRGRGSGYYEQYF. DNA for the CDR3: TGTGCCAGCAGCTTGGGCAGGGGGCGCGGTAGCGGATATTACGAGCAGTACTTC.

The chain links TRBV5-4 to TRBJ2-7, with TRBD1 identical over 7 bases. The V gene end was trimmed by 4 bases and the J gene end by 4 bases; junction bases not matched to a gene: 8. This CDR3 spans 14 amino acids. Looked up from germline, CDR1 is SGHNT and CDR2 is YYREEE (reference sequence). CDR3 DNA sequence: TGTGCCAGCAGCCCATTGGGGACAGTTTACGAGCAGTACTTC. Its protein is CASSPLGTVYEQYF.

The chain uses TRBV18 and TRBJ2-7; D gene ambiguous. This CDR3 has 12 residues. Germline CDR1 and CDR2: KGHSH and LQKENI. Trimming stripped 2 bases from V and 6 bases from J, with 8 bases between. As DNA, the CDR3 is TGTGCCAGCTCACCAGTCGGTGTCGAGCAGTACTTC. Protein: CASSPVGVEQYF.

The chain carries TRBV7-9 and TRBJ2-1; D remains ambiguous. Germline values: CDR1 SEHNR, CDR2 FQNEAQ (reference sequence). V was clipped by 1 base and J by 8 bases, with 12 bases between them. The CDR3 runs 14 residues. CDR3 in DNA: TGTGCCAGCAGCTTAGAGGTAGGAGAAGATGAGCAGTTCTTC. It translates to CASSLEVGEDEQFF.

The J gene is TRBJ1-1, the V gene TRBV9; unclear D gene. V lost 0 bases, J lost 4 bases, and 16 bases lay in between. Germline values: CDR1 SGDLS, CDR2 YYNGEE. The CDR3 has 16 amino acids. CDR3 loop: CASSVGTTGMSTEAFF. CDR3 nucleotides: TGTGCCAGCAGCGTAGGGACGACGGGGATGAGCACTGAAGCTTTCTTT.

The chain employs TRBV12-2 and TRBJ2-1; the table's D call TRBD1 went unverified against the DNA. TRBV12-2 is classified as a pseudogene. This CDR3 comprises 16 residues. CDR3 bases: TGTGCAAGTCGCACTAGGGGGGACAGGGGTTCCAATGAGCAGTTCTTC. Protein: CASRTRGDRGSNEQFF.

The V gene is TRBV28, the J gene TRBJ2-3; 7 positions match TRBD2. The germline CDR1 and CDR2 sequences are MDHEN and SYDVKM. This CDR3 region has 15 residues. J gave up 3 bases and V 6 bases, and 9 bases lay outside the gene matches. CDR3 DNA sequence: TGTGCCAGCAGCCCGCCTGGCGGGAGTACAGATACGCAGTATTTT. Protein product: CASSPPGGSTDTQYF.

This clone was seen a single time. V and J are TRBV29-1 and TRBJ2-7; D unclear. CDR1 SQVTM and CDR2 ANQGSEA come from the germline V gene. V was shortened by 2 bases and J by 4 bases, with 15 bases between the two germline ends. The CDR3 runs to 14 residues. CDR3 protein: CSVESTERDYEQYF. The CDR3 DNA is TGCAGCGTTGAATCTACAGAGAGAGATTACGAGCAGTACTTC.

The chain carries TRBV5-1 and TRBJ2-1; D remains ambiguous. CDR1 and CDR2 (germline): SGHRS, YFSETQ. The CDR3 consists of 16 residues. Deletions cut 0 bases from V and 0 bases from J, with 10 bases between. CDR3 sequence: CASSLDAASSYNEQFF. In nucleotides, the CDR3 is TGCGCCAGCAGCTTGGATGCGGCGAGCTCCTACAATGAGCAGTTCTTC.